The 8 T cell receptor beta chains given below trace back to one sample, sequenced in a study of molecular identifiers for immune sequencing clone quantification. TCRdb analysed the PCR reads with MiXCR anew, one entry per CDR3 protein. The sample comprises roughly 100,000 distinct CDR3 sequences, under 40% of which are singletons, and less than 10% rests with the top ten. The sequenced sample was naive CD8+ T cells from blood, with Jurkat cell RNA spiked in. The subset denotes: FACS-sorted CD8+CD4-CCR7+CD45RA+ naive T cells. The receptors here all came from a human donor in good health. Some libraries in this study had Jurkat cell RNA spiked in.

This clonotype has a count of ten or more. CDR3 DNA sequence: TGTGCCAGCAGTTTAGGGGTTAGCGGGACCTACGAGCAGTACTTC. Amino acids: CASSLGVSGTYEQYF. V and J are TRBV27 and TRBJ2-7, with 8 bases matching TRBD2. V shed 2 bases, J shed 2 bases, and the junction held 5 bases outside the gene matches. There are 15 residues in the CDR3. Germline V gene data show CDR1 as MNHEY and CDR2 as SMNVEV (reference sequence).

This chain connects TRBV29-1 to TRBJ2-3, with D perhaps TRBD2 (5 bases). This CDR3 has 13 residues. Germline V gene data show CDR1 as SQVTM and CDR2 as ANQGSEA. The germline V and J ends were trimmed by 5 bases and 6 bases, with 15 bases remaining between them. The CDR3 DNA reads TGCAGCGTTCCCGGGATCATGCTTGATACGCAGTATTTT. It encodes CSVPGIMLDTQYF.

The gene calls are TRBV4-2 and TRBJ2-1; 15 bases are shared with TRBD2. The CDR3 extends over 15 amino acids. V lost 3 bases, J lost 7 bases, and 1 base stayed unmatched. CDR1 and CDR2 (germline): LGHNA, YNFKEQ. For the CDR3, the DNA is TGTGCCAGCAGCCACGGACTAGCGGGGGGGAATGAGCAGTTCTTC. It is translated as CASSHGLAGGNEQFF.

CDR3 protein: CASSQGIGEQYF. The CDR3 DNA reads as TGCGCCAGCAGCCAAGGGATCGGGGAGCAGTACTTC. The genes are TRBV4-3 and TRBJ2-7; D gene unclear. The CDR3 is 12 residues long. The ends were cut back, 1 base at V and 7 bases at J, with 8 bases in the middle. From germline, CDR1 is LGHNA and CDR2 YSLEER.

Turning to this clonotype: Relative to the germline gene, one junction end is altered; a read error may explain this. The chain has TRBV7-2 and TRBJ2-7; 7 nucleotides agree with TRBD2. Germline V gene data show CDR1 as SGHTA and CDR2 as FQGNSA. The CDR3 is made up of 15 amino acids. The CDR3 coding sequence is TGTGCCAGCAACAAAGGGCGGGAGTGGCCCTACGTGCAGTCCTTC. Protein: CASNKGREWPYVQSF.

The chain uses TRBV7-2 and TRBJ2-7, with D hard to call. CDR1 SGHTA and CDR2 FQGNSA come from the germline V gene. The CDR3 runs 13 residues. The germline V and J ends were trimmed by 8 bases and 0 bases, with 11 bases remaining between them. The CDR3, as DNA: TGTGCCAGCGAGGAGTCAATCTCCTACGAGCAGTACTTC. Amino acids: CASEESISYEQYF.

This clonotype was recorded at least ten times. This chain joins TRBV2 and TRBJ2-7; D may be TRBD2 (6 bases). Germline lookup yields CDR1 SNHLY and CDR2 FYNNEI. CDR3 length equals 13 residues. V was trimmed by 7 bases and J by 3 bases, leaving 13 bases between them. Written as DNA, the CDR3 is TGTGCCAGCAACCGTAGGACTAACTACGAGCAGTACTTC. This encodes CASNRRTNYEQYF.

The table lists this clonotype with a few counts. A much larger clone is a single base away; this may be a read error. J is TRBJ2-7 and V is TRBV29-1; 13 nucleotides match TRBD2. The CDR3 runs 13 residues. V trimming: 4 bases; J trimming: 7 bases; junction bases outside the gene matches: 4. From germline, CDR1 is SQVTM and CDR2 ANQGSEA. The CDR3 region is CSVVRGLAGEQYF. The CDR3, as DNA: TGCAGCGTTGTCAGGGGACTAGCGGGGGAGCAGTACTTC.